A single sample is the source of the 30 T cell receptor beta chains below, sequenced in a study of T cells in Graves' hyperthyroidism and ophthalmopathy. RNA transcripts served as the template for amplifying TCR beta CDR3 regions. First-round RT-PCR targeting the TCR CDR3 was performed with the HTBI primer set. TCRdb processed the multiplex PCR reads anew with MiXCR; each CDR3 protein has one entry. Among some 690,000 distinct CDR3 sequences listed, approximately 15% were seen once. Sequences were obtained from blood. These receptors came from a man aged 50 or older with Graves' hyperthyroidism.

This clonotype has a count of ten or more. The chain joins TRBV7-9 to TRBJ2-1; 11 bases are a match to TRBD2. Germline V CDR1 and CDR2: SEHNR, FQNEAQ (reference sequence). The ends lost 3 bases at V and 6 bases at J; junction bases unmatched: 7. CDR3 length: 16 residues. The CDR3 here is CASSLIVTSGINEQFF. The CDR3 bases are TGTGCCAGCAGCTTGATCGTGACTAGCGGGATCAATGAGCAGTTCTTC.

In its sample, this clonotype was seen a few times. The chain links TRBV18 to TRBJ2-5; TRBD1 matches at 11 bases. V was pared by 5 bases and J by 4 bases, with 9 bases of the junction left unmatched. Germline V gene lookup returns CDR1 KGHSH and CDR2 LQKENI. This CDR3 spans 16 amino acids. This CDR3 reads CASSVSGQGARETQYF. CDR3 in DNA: TGTGCCAGCTCAGTGTCCGGACAGGGGGCACGAGAGACCCAGTACTTC. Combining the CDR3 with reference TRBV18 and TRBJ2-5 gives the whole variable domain NAGVMQNPRHLVRRRGQEARLRCSPMKGHSHVYWYRQLPEEGLKFMVYLQKENIIDESGMPKERFSAEFPKEGPSILRIQQVVRGDSAAYFCASSVSGQGARETQYFGPGTRLLVL.

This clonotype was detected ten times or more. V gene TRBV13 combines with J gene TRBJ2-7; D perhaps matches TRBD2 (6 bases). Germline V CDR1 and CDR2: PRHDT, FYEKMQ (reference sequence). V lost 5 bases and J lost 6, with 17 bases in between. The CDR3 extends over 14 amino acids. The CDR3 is CASSKGTSRGEQYF. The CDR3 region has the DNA TGTGCCAGCAGCAAGGGGACTTCCCGAGGCGAGCAGTACTTC.

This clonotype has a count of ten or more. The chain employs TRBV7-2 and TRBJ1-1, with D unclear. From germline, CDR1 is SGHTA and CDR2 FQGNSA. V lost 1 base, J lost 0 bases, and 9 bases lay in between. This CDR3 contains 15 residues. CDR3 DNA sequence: TGTGCCAGCAGCTTAGACGGACTGCTGAACACTGAAGCTTTCTTT. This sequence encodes CASSLDGLLNTEAFF.

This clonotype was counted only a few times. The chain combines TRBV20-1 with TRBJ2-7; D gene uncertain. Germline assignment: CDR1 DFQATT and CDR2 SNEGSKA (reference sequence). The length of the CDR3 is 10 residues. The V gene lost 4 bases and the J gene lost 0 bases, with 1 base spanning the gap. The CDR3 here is CSANSYEQYF. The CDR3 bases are TGCAGTGCTAACTCCTACGAGCAGTACTTC.

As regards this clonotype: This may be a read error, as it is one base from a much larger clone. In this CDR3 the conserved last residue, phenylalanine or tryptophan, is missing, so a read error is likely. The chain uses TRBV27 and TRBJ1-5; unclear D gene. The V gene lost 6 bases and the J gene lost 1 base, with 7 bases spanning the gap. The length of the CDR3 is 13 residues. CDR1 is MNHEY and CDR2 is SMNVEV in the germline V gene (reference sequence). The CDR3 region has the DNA TGTGCCAGCAGAGGATGGAGCAATCAGCCCCAGCATTTA. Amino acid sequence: CASRGWSNQPQHL.

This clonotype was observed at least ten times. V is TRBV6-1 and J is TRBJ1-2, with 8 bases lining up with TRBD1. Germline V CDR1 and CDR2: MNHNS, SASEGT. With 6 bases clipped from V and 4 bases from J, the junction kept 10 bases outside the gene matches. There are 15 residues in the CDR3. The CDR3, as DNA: TGTGCCAGCAGGGAGGGGACAGGAGGAGGCTATGGCTACACCTTC. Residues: CASREGTGGGYGYTF.

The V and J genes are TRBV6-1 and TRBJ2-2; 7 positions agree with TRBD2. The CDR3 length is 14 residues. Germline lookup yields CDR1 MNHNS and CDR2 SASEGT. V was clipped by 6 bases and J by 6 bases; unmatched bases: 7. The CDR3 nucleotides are TGTGCCAGCAGCTTGCGGGAGCAGGCCGGGGAGCTGTTTTTT. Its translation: CASSLREQAGELFF.

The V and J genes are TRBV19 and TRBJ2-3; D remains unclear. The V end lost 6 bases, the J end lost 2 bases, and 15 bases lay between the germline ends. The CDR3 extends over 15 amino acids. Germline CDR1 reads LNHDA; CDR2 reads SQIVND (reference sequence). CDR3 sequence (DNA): TGTGCCAGTAGAGACCGCGGTTCTTACACAGATACGCAGTATTTT. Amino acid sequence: CASRDRGSYTDTQYF.

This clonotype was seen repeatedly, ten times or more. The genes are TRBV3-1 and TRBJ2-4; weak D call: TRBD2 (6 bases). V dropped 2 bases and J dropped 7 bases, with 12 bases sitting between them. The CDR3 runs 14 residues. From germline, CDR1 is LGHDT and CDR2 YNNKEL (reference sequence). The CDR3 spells CASSQYGGGNIQYF. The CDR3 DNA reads TGTGCCAGCAGCCAATACGGGGGTGGGAACATTCAGTACTTC.

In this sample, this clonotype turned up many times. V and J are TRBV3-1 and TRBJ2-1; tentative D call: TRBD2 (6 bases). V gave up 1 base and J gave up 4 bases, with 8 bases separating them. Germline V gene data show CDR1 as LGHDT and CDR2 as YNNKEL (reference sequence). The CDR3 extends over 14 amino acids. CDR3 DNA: TGTGCCAGCAGCCAAGCGGGACTGTACAATGAGCAGTTCTTC. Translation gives CASSQAGLYNEQFF.

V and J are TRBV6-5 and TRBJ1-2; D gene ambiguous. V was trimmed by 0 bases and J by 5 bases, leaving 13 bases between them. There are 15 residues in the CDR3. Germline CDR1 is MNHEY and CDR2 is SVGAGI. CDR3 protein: CASSYSDGLGYGYTF. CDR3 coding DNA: TGTGCCAGCAGTTACTCGGACGGCTTGGGGTATGGCTACACCTTC.

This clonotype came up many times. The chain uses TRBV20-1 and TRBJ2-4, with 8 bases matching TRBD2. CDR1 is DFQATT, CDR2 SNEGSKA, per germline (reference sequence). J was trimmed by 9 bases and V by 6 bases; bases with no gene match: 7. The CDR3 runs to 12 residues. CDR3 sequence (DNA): TGCAGTGCCGGGGGGGGACGGAGCATTCAGTACTTC. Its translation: CSAGGGRSIQYF.

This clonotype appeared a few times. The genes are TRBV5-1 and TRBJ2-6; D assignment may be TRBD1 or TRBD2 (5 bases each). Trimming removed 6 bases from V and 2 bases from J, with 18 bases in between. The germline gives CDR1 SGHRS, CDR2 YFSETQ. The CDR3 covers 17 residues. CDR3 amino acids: CASTPPRDPPGANVLTF. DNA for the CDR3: TGCGCCAGCACCCCTCCCAGGGACCCACCTGGGGCCAACGTCCTGACTTTC.

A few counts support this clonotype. In DNA form, the CDR3 reads TGCAGTGCTAGGAGGTCTAGGGGGCTTAGCAATCAGCCCCAGCATTTT. As protein: CSARRSRGLSNQPQHF. This chain joins TRBV20-1 and TRBJ1-5, with 7 nucleotides matching TRBD1. J lost 0 bases, V lost 3 bases, and 8 bases had no gene match. Germline V gene sequence: CDR1 DFQATT, CDR2 SNEGSKA (reference sequence). The CDR3 is made up of 16 amino acids.

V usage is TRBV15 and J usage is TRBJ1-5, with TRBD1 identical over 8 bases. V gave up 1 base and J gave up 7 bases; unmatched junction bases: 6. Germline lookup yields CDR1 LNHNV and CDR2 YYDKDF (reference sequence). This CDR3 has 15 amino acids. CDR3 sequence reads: CATSRGLTGGQPQHF. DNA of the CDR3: TGTGCCACCAGCAGAGGTCTTACAGGGGGACAGCCCCAGCATTTT.

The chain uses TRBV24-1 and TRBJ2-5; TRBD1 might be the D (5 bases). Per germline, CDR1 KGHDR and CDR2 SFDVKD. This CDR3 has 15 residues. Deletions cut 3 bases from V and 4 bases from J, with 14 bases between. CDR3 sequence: CATSDSQGWVETQYF. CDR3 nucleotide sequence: TGTGCCACCAGTGATAGTCAGGGATGGGTAGAGACCCAGTACTTC.

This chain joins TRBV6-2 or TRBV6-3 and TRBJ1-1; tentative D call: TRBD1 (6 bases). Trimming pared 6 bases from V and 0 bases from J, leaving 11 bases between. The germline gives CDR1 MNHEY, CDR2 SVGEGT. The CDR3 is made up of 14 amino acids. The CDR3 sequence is CASRYGQLNTEAFF. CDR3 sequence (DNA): TGTGCCAGCAGGTATGGACAGTTGAACACTGAAGCTTTCTTT.

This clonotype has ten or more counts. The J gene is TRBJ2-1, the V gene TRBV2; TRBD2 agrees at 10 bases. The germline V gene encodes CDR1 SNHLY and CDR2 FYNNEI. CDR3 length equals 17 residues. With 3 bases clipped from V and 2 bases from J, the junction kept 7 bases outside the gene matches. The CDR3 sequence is CASSDLAGASTYNEQFF. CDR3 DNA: TGTGCCAGCAGTGATCTAGCGGGAGCCTCTACCTACAATGAGCAGTTCTTC.

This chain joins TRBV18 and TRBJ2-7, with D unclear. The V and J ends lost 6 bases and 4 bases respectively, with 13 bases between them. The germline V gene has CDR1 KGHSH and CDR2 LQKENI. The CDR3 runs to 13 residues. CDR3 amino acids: CASSPEDLYEQYF. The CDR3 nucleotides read TGTGCCAGCTCCCCCGAGGACCTTTACGAGCAGTACTTC.

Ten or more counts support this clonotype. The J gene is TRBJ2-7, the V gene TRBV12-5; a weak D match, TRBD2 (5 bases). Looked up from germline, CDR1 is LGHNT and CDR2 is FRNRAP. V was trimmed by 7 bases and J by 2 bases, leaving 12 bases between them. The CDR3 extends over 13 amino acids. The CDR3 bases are TGTGCTAGTGCTCTAGGACTTCCCTACGAGCAGTACTTC. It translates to CASALGLPYEQYF. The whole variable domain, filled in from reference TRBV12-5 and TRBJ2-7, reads DARVTQTPRHKVTEMGQEVTMRCQPILGHNTVFWYRQTMMQGLELLAYFRNRAPLDDSGMPKDRFSAEMPDATLATLKIQPSEPRDSAVYFCASALGLPYEQYFGPGTRLTVT.

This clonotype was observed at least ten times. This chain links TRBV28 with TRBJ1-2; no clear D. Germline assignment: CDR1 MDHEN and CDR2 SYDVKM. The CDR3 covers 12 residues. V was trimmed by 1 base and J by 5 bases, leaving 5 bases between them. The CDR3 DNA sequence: TGTGCCAGCAGTTTATTAGGGTATGGCTACACCTTC. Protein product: CASSLLGYGYTF.

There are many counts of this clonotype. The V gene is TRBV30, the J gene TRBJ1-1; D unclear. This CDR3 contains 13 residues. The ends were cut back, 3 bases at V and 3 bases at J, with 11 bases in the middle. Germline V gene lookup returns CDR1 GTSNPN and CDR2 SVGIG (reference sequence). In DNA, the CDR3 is TGTGCCTGGAGCGGGGTTGGGGACACTGAAGCTTTCTTT. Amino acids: CAWSGVGDTEAFF.

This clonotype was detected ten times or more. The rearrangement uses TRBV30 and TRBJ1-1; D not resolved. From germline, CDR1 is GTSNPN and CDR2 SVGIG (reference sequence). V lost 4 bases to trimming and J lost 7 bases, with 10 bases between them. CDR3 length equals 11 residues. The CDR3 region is CAWIHLGEAFF. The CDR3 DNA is TGTGCCTGGATCCACTTGGGTGAAGCTTTCTTT.

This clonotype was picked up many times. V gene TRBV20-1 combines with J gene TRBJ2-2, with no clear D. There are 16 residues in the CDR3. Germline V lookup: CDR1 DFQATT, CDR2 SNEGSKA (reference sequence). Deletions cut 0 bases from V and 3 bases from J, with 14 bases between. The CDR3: CSARDRSAWDTGELFF. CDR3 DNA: TGCAGTGCTAGAGATCGGTCAGCGTGGGACACCGGGGAGCTGTTTTTT.

CDR3 DNA: TGTGCCAGCACCAAGCACGGGGGCTTCGGGCAAGAGACCCAGTACTTC. It translates to CASTKHGGFGQETQYF. The rearrangement uses TRBV6-1 and TRBJ2-5; possibly TRBD1 or TRBD2 for D (6 bases each). The CDR3 has 16 amino acids. Trimming shortened V by 7 bases and J by 2 bases, and 20 bases separated the two germline ends. Germline-derived CDR1 and CDR2 are MNHNS and SASEGT.

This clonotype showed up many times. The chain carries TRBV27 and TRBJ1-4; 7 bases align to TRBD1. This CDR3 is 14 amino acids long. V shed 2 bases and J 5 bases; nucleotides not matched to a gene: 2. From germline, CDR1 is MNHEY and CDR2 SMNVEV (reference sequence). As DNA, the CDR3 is TGTGCCAGCAGTTTAGAACAGGGGAATGAAAAACTGTTTTTT. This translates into CASSLEQGNEKLFF.

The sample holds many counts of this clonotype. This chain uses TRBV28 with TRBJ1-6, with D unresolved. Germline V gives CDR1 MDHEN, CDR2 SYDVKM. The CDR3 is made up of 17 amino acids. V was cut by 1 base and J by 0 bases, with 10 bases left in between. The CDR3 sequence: CASSLLSEGSYNSPLHF. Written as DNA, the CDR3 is TGTGCCAGCAGTTTATTGTCCGAAGGCTCCTATAATTCACCCCTCCACTTT.

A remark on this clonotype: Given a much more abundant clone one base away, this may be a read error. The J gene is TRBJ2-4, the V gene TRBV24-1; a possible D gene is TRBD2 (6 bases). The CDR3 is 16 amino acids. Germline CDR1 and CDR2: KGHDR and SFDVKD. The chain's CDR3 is CATCDLGQGGKNIQYF. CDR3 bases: TGTGCCACCTGTGATTTGGGGCAGGGAGGCAAAAACATTCAGTACTTC.

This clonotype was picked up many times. Here the CDR3 reads CASGGTRLRGELFF. CDR3 nucleotide sequence: TGTGCCAGCGGCGGGACTAGGCTAAGGGGGGAGCTGTTTTTT. The J gene is TRBJ2-2, the V gene TRBV12-3 or TRBV12-4; 8 bases align to TRBD2. The CDR3 loop spans 14 amino acids. After removal of 8 bases from V and 8 bases from J, the junction contained 10 bases not matched to a gene.